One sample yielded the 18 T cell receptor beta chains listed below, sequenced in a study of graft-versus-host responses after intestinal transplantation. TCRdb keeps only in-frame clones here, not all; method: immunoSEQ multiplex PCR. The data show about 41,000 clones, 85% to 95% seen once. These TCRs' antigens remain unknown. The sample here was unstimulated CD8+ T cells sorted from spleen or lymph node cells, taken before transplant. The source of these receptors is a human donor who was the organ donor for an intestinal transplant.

In nucleotides, the CDR3 is TGCGCCAGCAGCCAAGGCCAGGCCTCCTATAATTCACCCCTCCACTTT. Protein product: CASSQGQASYNSPLHF. V and J are TRBV4-1 and TRBJ1-6; D is unclear. This CDR3 contains 16 residues. The germline V and J ends were trimmed by 1 base and 0 bases, with 7 bases remaining between them. The germline CDR1 and CDR2 sequences are MGHRA and YSYEKL.

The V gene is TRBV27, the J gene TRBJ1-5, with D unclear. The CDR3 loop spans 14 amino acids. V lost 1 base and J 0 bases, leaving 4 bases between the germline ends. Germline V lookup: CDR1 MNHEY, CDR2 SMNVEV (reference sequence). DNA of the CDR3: TGTGCCAGCAGTTTATTGGGTAGCAATCAGCCCCAGCATTTT. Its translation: CASSLLGSNQPQHF.

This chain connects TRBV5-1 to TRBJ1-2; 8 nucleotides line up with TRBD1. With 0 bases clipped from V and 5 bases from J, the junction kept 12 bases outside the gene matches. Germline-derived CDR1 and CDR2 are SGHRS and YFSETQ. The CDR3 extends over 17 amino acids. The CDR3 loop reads CASSLVAGGIMGYGYTF. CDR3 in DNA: TGCGCCAGCAGCTTGGTTGCAGGGGGCATAATGGGTTATGGCTACACCTTC.

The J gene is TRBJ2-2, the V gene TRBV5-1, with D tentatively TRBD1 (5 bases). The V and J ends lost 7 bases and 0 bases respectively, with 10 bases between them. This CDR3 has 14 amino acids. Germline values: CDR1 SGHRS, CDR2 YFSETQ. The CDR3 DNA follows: TGCGCCAGCGGGGCAGGGTCGAACACCGGGGAGCTGTTTTTT. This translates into CASGAGSNTGELFF. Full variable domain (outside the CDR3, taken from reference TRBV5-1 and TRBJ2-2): KAGVTQTPRYLIKTRGQQVTLSCSPISGHRSVSWYQQTPGQGLQFLFEYFSETQRNKGNFPGRFSGRQFSNSRSEMNVSTLELGDSALYLCASGAGSNTGELFFGEGSRLTVL.

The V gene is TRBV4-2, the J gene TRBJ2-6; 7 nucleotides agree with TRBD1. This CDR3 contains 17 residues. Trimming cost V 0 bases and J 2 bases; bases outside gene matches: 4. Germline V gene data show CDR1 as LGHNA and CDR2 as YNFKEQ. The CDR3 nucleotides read TGTGCCAGCAGCCAAGAAGGAGACAGGGCTGGGGCCAACGTCCTGACTTTC. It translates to CASSQEGDRAGANVLTF.

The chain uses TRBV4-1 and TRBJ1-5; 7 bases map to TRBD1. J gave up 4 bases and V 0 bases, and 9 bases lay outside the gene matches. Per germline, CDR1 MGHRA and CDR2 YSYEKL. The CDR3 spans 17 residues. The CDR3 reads CASSQDVSRGGNQPQHF. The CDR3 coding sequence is TGCGCCAGCAGCCAAGACGTCTCCAGGGGGGGGAATCAGCCCCAGCATTTT.

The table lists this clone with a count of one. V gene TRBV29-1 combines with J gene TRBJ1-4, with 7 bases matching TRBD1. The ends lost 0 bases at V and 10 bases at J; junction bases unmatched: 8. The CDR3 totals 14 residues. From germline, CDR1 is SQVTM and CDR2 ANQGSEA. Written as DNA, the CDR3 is TGCAGCGTTGAAGATCAGGGGGTTGTGGGAAAACTGTTTTTT. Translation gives CSVEDQGVVGKLFF.

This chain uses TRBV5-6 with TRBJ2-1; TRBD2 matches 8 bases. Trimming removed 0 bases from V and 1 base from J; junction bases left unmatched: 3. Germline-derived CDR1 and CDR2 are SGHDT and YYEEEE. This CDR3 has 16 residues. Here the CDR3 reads CASSLGAGASYNEQFF. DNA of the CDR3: TGTGCCAGCAGCTTGGGAGCGGGGGCGTCCTACAATGAGCAGTTCTTC.

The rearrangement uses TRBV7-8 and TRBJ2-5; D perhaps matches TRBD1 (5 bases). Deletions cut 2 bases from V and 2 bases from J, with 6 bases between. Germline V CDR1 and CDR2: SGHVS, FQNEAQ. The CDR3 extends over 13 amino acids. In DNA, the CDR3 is TGTGCCAGCAGCTTATACAGGCAAGAGACCCAGTACTTC. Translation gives CASSLYRQETQYF.

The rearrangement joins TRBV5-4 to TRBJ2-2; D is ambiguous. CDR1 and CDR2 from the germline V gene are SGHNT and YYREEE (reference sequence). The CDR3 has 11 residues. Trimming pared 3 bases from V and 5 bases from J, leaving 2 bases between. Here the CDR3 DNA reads TGTGCCAGCAGCTCGACCGGGGAGCTGTTTTTT. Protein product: CASSSTGELFF.

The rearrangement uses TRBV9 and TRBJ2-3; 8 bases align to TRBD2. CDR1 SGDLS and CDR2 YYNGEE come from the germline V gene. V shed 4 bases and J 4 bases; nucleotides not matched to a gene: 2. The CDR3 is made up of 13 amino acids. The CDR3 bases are TGTGCCAGCAGCTCGGGGGGGTCAGATACGCAGTATTTT. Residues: CASSSGGSDTQYF.

CDR3 amino acids: CSVESTGAAQAYEQYF. The CDR3 region has the DNA TGCAGCGTTGAATCGACAGGGGCCGCCCAAGCCTACGAGCAGTACTTC. This sequence joins TRBV29-1 and TRBJ2-7; TRBD1 aligns across 8 bases. The CDR3 sequence is 16 residues long. The V gene's germline CDR1 is SQVTM and CDR2 ANQGSEA. After removal of 2 bases from V and 2 bases from J, the junction contained 11 bases not matched to a gene.

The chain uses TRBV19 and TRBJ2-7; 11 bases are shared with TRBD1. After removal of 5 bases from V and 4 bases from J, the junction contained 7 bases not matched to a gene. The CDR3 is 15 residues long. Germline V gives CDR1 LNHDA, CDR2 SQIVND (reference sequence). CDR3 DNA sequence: TGTGCCAGTAGTTCGGGACAGGGGGATTTTTACGAGCAGTACTTC. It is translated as CASSSGQGDFYEQYF.

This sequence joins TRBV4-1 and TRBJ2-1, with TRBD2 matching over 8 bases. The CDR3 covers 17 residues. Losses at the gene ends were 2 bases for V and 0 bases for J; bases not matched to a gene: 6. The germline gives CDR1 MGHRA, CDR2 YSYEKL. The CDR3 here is CASSQWTSPSSYNEQFF. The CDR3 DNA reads TGCGCCAGCAGCCAATGGACTAGCCCTAGCTCCTACAATGAGCAGTTCTTC.

The CDR3 DNA follows: TGCAGCGCGACCGACGACAGAATTAACTATGGCTACACCTTC. This encodes CSATDDRINYGYTF. The chain carries TRBV29-1 and TRBJ1-2; tentative D call: TRBD1 (5 bases). This CDR3 is 14 amino acids long. Germline V gene lookup returns CDR1 SQVTM and CDR2 ANQGSEA. With 7 bases removed from V and 1 base from J, the gap between germline ends came to 16 bases.

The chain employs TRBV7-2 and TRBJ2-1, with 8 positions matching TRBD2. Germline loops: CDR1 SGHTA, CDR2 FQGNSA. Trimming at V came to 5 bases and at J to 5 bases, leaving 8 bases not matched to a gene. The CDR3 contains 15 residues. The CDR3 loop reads CASSAPGTSNNEQFF. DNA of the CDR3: TGTGCCAGCAGCGCCCCCGGGACTAGTAACAATGAGCAGTTCTTC.

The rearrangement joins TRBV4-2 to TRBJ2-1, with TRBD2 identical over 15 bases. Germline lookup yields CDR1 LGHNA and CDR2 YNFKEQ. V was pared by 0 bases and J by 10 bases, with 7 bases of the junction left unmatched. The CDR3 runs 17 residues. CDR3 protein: CASSQEVGTSGGLEQFF. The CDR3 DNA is TGTGCCAGCAGCCAAGAAGTTGGGACTAGCGGGGGGTTAGAGCAGTTCTTC.

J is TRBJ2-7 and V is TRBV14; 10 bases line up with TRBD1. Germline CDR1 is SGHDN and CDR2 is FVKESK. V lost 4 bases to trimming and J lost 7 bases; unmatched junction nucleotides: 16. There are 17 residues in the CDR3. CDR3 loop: CASSPPGDRGGEGEQYF. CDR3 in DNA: TGTGCCAGCAGCCCCCCGGGGGACAGGGGCGGGGAGGGGGAGCAGTACTTC.